This passage covers 10 T cell receptor beta chains from one sample sequenced in a study of a mutant IDH1 vaccine in newly diagnosed glioma. The repertoire was sequenced with immunoSEQ multiplex PCR; TCRdb's copy has only in-frame clones and lacks some. The data contain roughly 99,000 clones, about 90% of them singletons. Time point given: baseline, week 1 (first vaccination visit). Treatment noted: pre-vaccination baseline after standard-of-care therapy. Source: PBMCs, taken from a glioma patient treated with radiotherapy, temozolomide or both. These receptors all come from a woman aged 50 to 60 with glioma.

This chain uses TRBV30 with TRBJ2-5; 7 bases are shared with TRBD1. With the DNA end fitting TRBJ2-7 better, the J assignment may be wrong. The CDR3 is 13 residues long. Germline-derived CDR1 and CDR2 are GTSNPN and SVGIG (reference sequence). The CDR3: CAWSSGTEYEQYF. DNA of the CDR3: TGTGCCTGGAGCTCCGGGACAGAGTACGAGCAGTACTTC.

The chain is built from TRBV19 and TRBJ2-1; 9 positions match TRBD1. This CDR3 region has 13 residues. Germline V gives CDR1 LNHDA, CDR2 SQIVND (reference sequence). The junction had 7 bases not matched to a gene; V was cut back by 11 bases and J by 5 bases. CDR3 in amino acids: CAPGTGWNNEQFF. In DNA, the CDR3 is TGTGCCCCGGGGACAGGGTGGAACAATGAGCAGTTCTTC.

The gene calls are TRBV5-1 and TRBJ2-1; 7 positions match TRBD2. Germline CDR1 SGHRS, CDR2 YFSETQ. The trim removed 3 bases at V and 9 bases at J, leaving 3 bases unmatched. The CDR3 runs 12 residues. The CDR3 reads CASSSPSGEQFF. The CDR3 DNA sequence: TGCGCCAGCAGCTCCCCTAGCGGTGAGCAGTTCTTC.

This rearrangement joins TRBV2 to TRBJ1-6, with a weak D call TRBD1 (5 bases). Deletions cut 8 bases from V and 7 bases from J, with 12 bases between. Germline lookup yields CDR1 SNHLY and CDR2 FYNNEI. CDR3 length: 13 amino acids. Written as DNA, the CDR3 is TGTGCCAGCCCGGGACTTGGAAATTCACCCCTCCACTTT. This sequence encodes CASPGLGNSPLHF.

About this clone itself: The DNA is left out, because the CDR3 cannot be placed on it with certainty; the CDR3 is given as TCRdb lists it. The chain couples TRBV28 to TRBJ1-1. Germline lookup yields CDR1 MDHEN and CDR2 SYDVKM. The CDR3 spans 14 amino acids, including both terminal residues. This CDR3 reads CASSSSGLNTEAFF.

The chain links TRBV7-9 to TRBJ1-5, with D maybe TRBD1 (6 bases). The ends were cut back, 5 bases at V and 5 bases at J, with 16 bases in the middle. This CDR3 spans 15 amino acids. Germline V lookup: CDR1 SEHNR, CDR2 FQNEAQ (reference sequence). The CDR3 loop is CASSRLTAGDQPQHF. CDR3 nucleotide sequence: TGTGCCAGCAGCCGCCTTACCGCAGGGGATCAGCCCCAGCATTTT.

V and J are TRBV28 and TRBJ1-2; 7 bases are a match to TRBD1. The germline CDR1 and CDR2 sequences are MDHEN and SYDVKM. The trim removed 3 bases at V and 5 bases at J, leaving 12 bases unmatched. The CDR3 loop spans 16 amino acids. CDR3 region: CASSFLGGGALYGYTF. CDR3 sequence (DNA): TGTGCCAGCAGTTTTCTTGGAGGGGGCGCCTTGTATGGCTACACCTTC.

The chain carries TRBV6-1 and TRBJ2-3; a possible D gene is TRBD1 (6 bases). V was clipped by 4 bases and J by 0 bases, with 11 bases between them. This CDR3 is built from 15 residues. The germline gives CDR1 MNHNS, CDR2 SASEGT. For the CDR3, the DNA is TGTGCCAGCAGTGCAGGACAGCCCAGCACAGATACGCAGTATTTT. It yields the protein CASSAGQPSTDTQYF.

V gene TRBV9 combines with J gene TRBJ2-1; 8 bases map to TRBD2. In germline, CDR1 is SGDLS, CDR2 YYNGEE. CDR3 size: 15 residues. The V segment lost 1 base and the J segment 8 bases; nucleotides outside the gene matches: 8. The CDR3 bases are TGTGCCAGCAGCGTATGGGCGGGAGGCGGGGATGAGCAGTTCTTC. This sequence encodes CASSVWAGGGDEQFF.

This sequence joins TRBV7-9 and TRBJ2-5; 9 bases map to TRBD2. This CDR3 region has 14 residues. V shed 4 bases, J shed 2 bases, and the junction held 2 bases outside the gene matches. The germline V gene has CDR1 SEHNR and CDR2 FQNEAQ (reference sequence). The CDR3 coding sequence is TGTGCCAGCAGCTCCCTAGCGGGGCAAGAGACCCAGTACTTC. Protein product: CASSSLAGQETQYF.